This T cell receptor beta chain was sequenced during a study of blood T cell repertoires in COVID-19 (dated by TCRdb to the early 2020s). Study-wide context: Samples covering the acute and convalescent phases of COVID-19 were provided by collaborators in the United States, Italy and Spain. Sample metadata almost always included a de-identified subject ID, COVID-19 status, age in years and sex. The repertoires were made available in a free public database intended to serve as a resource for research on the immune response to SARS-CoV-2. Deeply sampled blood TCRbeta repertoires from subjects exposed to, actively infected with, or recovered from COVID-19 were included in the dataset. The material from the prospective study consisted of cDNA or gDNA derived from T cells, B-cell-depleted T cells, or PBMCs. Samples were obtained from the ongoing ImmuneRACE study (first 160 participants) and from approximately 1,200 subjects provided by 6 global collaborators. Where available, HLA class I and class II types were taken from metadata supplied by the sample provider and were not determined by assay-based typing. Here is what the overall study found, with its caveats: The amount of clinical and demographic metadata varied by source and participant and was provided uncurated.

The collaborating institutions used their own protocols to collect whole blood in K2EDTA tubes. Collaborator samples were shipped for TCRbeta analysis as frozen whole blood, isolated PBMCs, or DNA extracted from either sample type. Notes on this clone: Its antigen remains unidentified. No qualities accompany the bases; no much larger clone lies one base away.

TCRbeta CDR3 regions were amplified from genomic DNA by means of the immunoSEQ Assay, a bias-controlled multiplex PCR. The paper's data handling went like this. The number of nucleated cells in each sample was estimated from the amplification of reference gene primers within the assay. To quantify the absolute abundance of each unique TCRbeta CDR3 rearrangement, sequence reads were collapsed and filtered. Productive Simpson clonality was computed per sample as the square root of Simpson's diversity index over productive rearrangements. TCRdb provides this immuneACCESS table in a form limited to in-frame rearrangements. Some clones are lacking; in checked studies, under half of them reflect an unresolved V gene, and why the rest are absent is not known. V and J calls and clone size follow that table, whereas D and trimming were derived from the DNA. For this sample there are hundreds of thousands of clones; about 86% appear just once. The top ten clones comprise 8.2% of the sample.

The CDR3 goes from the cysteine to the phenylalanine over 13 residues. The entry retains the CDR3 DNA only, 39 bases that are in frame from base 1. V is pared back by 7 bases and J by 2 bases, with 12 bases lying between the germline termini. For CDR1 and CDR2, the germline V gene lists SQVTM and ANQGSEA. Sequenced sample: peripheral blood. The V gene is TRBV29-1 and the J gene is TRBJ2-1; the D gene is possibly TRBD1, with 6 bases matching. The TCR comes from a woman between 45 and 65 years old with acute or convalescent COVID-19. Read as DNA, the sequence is TGCAGCGACCTGAGGGACACCTACAATGAGCAGTTCTTC. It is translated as CSDLRDTYNEQFF.